These T cell receptor beta chains were read from a single sample in a study of shared clonotypes between healthy human individuals. This table comes from immunoSEQ multiplex PCR, and its TCRdb copy is limited to in-frame clones, with some not included. The table records more than 2 million clones, 85% to 95% of them present only once. Sample: naive CD4+ T cells sorted from blood. These TCRs come from a man between 18 and 35 years old in good health. Both conserved end residues are trimmed from each CDR3.

cdr3_aa: ASSPGGSYGYT; j_call: TRBJ1-2; v_call: TRBV2
cdr3_aa: ASSSRYTGELF; j_call: TRBJ2-2; v_call: TRBV5-6
cdr3_aa: ASRRDSLNTEAF; j_call: TRBJ1-1; v_call: TRBV2
cdr3_aa: ATSRDPGVWNYGYT; j_call: TRBJ1-2; v_call: TRBV15
cdr3_aa: ASSPGHMNTEAF; j_call: TRBJ1-1; v_call: TRBV18
cdr3_aa: ATLSPGLGTDTQY; j_call: TRBJ2-3; v_call: TRBV10-3
cdr3_aa: ASSPTGEYEEQY; j_call: TRBJ2-7; v_call: TRBV18
cdr3_aa: ASSQQGNQPQH; j_call: TRBJ1-5; v_call: TRBV18
cdr3_aa: ASSLAWTKLLYSNQPQH; j_call: TRBJ1-5; v_call: TRBV5-1
cdr3_aa: ASSRGLLDYNEQF; j_call: TRBJ2-1; v_call: TRBV6-1
cdr3_aa: ASSLLGSAGANVLT; j_call: TRBJ2-6; v_call: TRBV7-2
cdr3_aa: ASSSLGGPNTGELF; j_call: TRBJ2-2; v_call: TRBV7-9
cdr3_aa: ASSPRGGPYGYT; j_call: TRBJ1-2; v_call: TRBV18
cdr3_aa: ASSLAGDYGYT; j_call: TRBJ1-2; v_call: TRBV5-1
cdr3_aa: ASSLEVLSNQPQH; j_call: TRBJ1-5; v_call: TRBV5-1
cdr3_aa: ASSLDFYNSPLH; j_call: TRBJ1-6; v_call: TRBV11-2
cdr3_aa: ASSLSPGLAEQF; j_call: TRBJ2-1; v_call: TRBV7-7
cdr3_aa: AWRLPTGGNSPLH; j_call: TRBJ1-6; v_call: TRBV30
cdr3_aa: ASSRDRGGTQY; j_call: TRBJ2-5; v_call: TRBV10-1
cdr3_aa: AWSVAGATDTQY; j_call: TRBJ2-3; v_call: TRBV30
cdr3_aa: ASSPGGNTEAF; j_call: TRBJ1-1; v_call: TRBV18
cdr3_aa: ASSFSGGNGGYT; j_call: TRBJ1-2; v_call: TRBV6-5
cdr3_aa: ASSLQGYGGYT; j_call: TRBJ1-2; v_call: TRBV14
cdr3_aa: ASSEPGASGGYT; j_call: TRBJ1-2; v_call: TRBV25-1
cdr3_aa: ASSPRTGSSSGNTIY; j_call: TRBJ1-3; v_call: TRBV7-6
cdr3_aa: ASSYSPGQSSYEQY; j_call: TRBJ2-7; v_call: TRBV6-6
cdr3_aa: ASSYSRTGPYEQY; j_call: TRBJ2-7; v_call: TRBV6-5
cdr3_aa: SVEGSGGHNEQF; j_call: TRBJ2-1; v_call: TRBV29-1
cdr3_aa: AISESGGSPYNEQF; j_call: TRBJ2-1; v_call: TRBV10-3
cdr3_aa: ASSPWKQSSYNEQF; j_call: TRBJ2-1; v_call: TRBV19
cdr3_aa: ASSPPGTGNTIY; j_call: TRBJ1-3; v_call: TRBV9
cdr3_aa: ASSAGLAGGYEQY; j_call: TRBJ2-7; v_call: TRBV4-3
cdr3_aa: AISESLPNYEQY; j_call: TRBJ2-7; v_call: TRBV10-3
cdr3_aa: ASSDSGGNSPLH; j_call: TRBJ1-6; v_call: TRBV25-1
cdr3_aa: ASSQEQAVTGELF; j_call: TRBJ2-2; v_call: TRBV4-3
cdr3_aa: ASSSGLSYEQY; j_call: TRBJ2-7; v_call: TRBV5-1